What follows describes a single T cell receptor beta chain. This record comes from a study of T-cell reconstitution after alpha-beta-depleted transplantation in children. Preparation of the TCRbeta library used unique molecular identifiers. TCRdb independently ran MiXCR on the PCR reads; one entry per CDR3 protein. The data contain 90,000 to 100,000 distinct CDR3 sequences, around a quarter of them singletons. The CDR3 length is 16 residues. V gave up 5 bases and J gave up 4 bases; unmatched junction bases: 9. The germline gives CDR1 SGHAT, CDR2 FQNNGV. Sequenced material: PBMCs, taken before TCRalphabeta/CD19-depleted stem cell transplant. The rearrangement joins TRBV11-2 to TRBJ2-1; 9 bases are shared with TRBD2. This receptor was identified in a boy aged 2-9 years with acute lymphoblastic leukemia, due to receive a stem cell transplant. Here the CDR3 reads CASSQKSAGGYNEQFF. The CDR3 DNA is TGTGCCAGCAGCCAAAAAAGCGCGGGAGGGTACAATGAGCAGTTCTTC.